This is a list of T cell receptor beta chains from one sample in a study of T cells after yellow fever vaccination. TCRdb reprocessed the 5' RACE reads via MiXCR and lists one record per CDR3 protein. The table includes some 400,000 distinct CDR3 sequences, approximately 5.7% detected once. The sequencing used PBMCs, collected 5 days after the yellow fever booster vaccination. These receptors were taken from a man aged 30 to 45 who received the YFV17D yellow fever vaccine. The CDR3 runs from the conserved cysteine through the conserved F or W. The D gene is left open where the match is weak. Where a row states a size, it is once, few, many or the class of an expanded clone; other rows omit it.

V gene: TRBV20-1; D gene: .; J gene: TRBJ2-6; clone size: .; CDR3 DNA: TGCAGTGCTAGAGGGCAACGGTCTGGGGCCAACGTCCTGACTTTC; CDR3 protein: CSARGQRSGANVLTF
V gene: TRBV5-1; D gene: TRBD1; J gene: TRBJ2-5; clone size: few; CDR3 DNA: TGCGCCAGCAGCCTGCAGACAGGGGAAGAGACCCAGTACTTC; CDR3 protein: CASSLQTGEETQYF
V gene: TRBV19; D gene: TRBD1; J gene: TRBJ2-2; clone size: few; CDR3 DNA: TGTGCCAGTAGTCTCTGGACAGGGCCCCTCCGTAGGGAGCTGTTTTTT; CDR3 protein: CASSLWTGPLRRELFF
V gene: TRBV27; D gene: .; J gene: TRBJ2-5; clone size: .; CDR3 DNA: TGTGCCAGCAGTCACGGACCATCCCAAGAGACCCAGTACTTC; CDR3 protein: CASSHGPSQETQYF
V gene: TRBV7-9; D gene: .; J gene: TRBJ2-4; clone size: many; CDR3 DNA: TGTGCCAGCAGCCCCCGTAGCGGTACACTAGCCAAAAACATTCAGTACTTC; CDR3 protein: CASSPRSGTLAKNIQYF
V gene: TRBV29-1; D gene: .; J gene: TRBJ2-7; clone size: .; CDR3 DNA: TGCAGCGTTGAAGCTGGGGGTTACGAGCAGTACTTC; CDR3 protein: CSVEAGGYEQYF
V gene: TRBV27; D gene: .; J gene: TRBJ2-7; clone size: many; CDR3 DNA: TGTGCCAGCAGCCGCTCTATAGGGCTGGGTACCTACGAGCAGTACTTC; CDR3 protein: CASSRSIGLGTYEQYF
V gene: TRBV27; D gene: .; J gene: TRBJ2-4; clone size: many; CDR3 DNA: TGTGCCAGCAGTACTCCCAGGGACACAAACATTCAGTACTTC; CDR3 protein: CASSTPRDTNIQYF
V gene: TRBV5-1; D gene: .; J gene: TRBJ2-2; clone size: few; CDR3 DNA: TGCGCCAGCAGGGTCCGGACCCATGATGGGATACTGAACACCGGGGAGCTGTTTTTT; CDR3 protein: CASRVRTHDGILNTGELFF
V gene: TRBV4-3; D gene: .; J gene: TRBJ1-3; clone size: few; CDR3 DNA: TGCGCCAGCAGCCAGAGCCATTCGGACACCATATATTTT; CDR3 protein: CASSQSHSDTIYF
V gene: TRBV12-3/TRBV12-4; D gene: .; J gene: TRBJ1-1; clone size: few; CDR3 DNA: TGTGCCAGCAGTCAAAAGGGGTACACTGAAGCTTTCTTT; CDR3 protein: CASSQKGYTEAFF
V gene: TRBV7-6; D gene: .; J gene: TRBJ2-3; clone size: few; CDR3 DNA: TGTGCCAGCAGCTTAGGAAGTCTAGGAGGAGATACGCAGTATTTT; CDR3 protein: CASSLGSLGGDTQYF
V gene: TRBV5-1; D gene: TRBD2; J gene: TRBJ2-3; clone size: once; CDR3 DNA: TGCGCCAGCAGCCCCGGACTAGCGAGCGACACAGATACGCAGTATTTT; CDR3 protein: CASSPGLASDTDTQYF
V gene: TRBV20-1; D gene: TRBD2; J gene: TRBJ2-7; clone size: .; CDR3 DNA: TGCAGTGCTAGAGGTGGGACTAGCGGGAGAGGCTACGAGCAGTACTTC; CDR3 protein: CSARGGTSGRGYEQYF
V gene: TRBV9; D gene: .; J gene: TRBJ2-6; clone size: few; CDR3 DNA: TGTGCCAGCAGCGTAGACCCAGGAGGGGCCAACGTCCTGACTTTC; CDR3 protein: CASSVDPGGANVLTF
V gene: TRBV20-1; D gene: .; J gene: TRBJ2-2; clone size: .; CDR3 DNA: TGCAGTGCTAGCCGGGGACGGGTCACCGGGGAGCTGTTTTTT; CDR3 protein: CSASRGRVTGELFF
V gene: TRBV28; D gene: .; J gene: TRBJ2-1; clone size: many; CDR3 DNA: TGTGCCAGCAGTTTTTGGGAGAATGAGCAGTTCTTC; CDR3 protein: CASSFWENEQFF
V gene: TRBV20-1; D gene: .; J gene: TRBJ2-7; clone size: few; CDR3 DNA: TGCAGTGCTAGATCGGGGCGAGCTGTCTACGAGCAGTACTTC; CDR3 protein: CSARSGRAVYEQYF
V gene: TRBV11-2; D gene: TRBD2; J gene: TRBJ2-1; clone size: many; CDR3 DNA: TGTGCCAGCAGCTTTCCTTTGAGCGGGAGGGGCAATGAGCAGTTCTTC; CDR3 protein: CASSFPLSGRGNEQFF
V gene: TRBV6-5; D gene: .; J gene: TRBJ2-5; clone size: many; CDR3 DNA: TGTGCCAGCAGTAGGTTCCAAGAGACCCAGTACTTC; CDR3 protein: CASSRFQETQYF
V gene: TRBV6-2/TRBV6-3; D gene: TRBD2; J gene: TRBJ2-1; clone size: few; CDR3 DNA: TGTGCCAGCAGTTACACAAATAGACTAGCCGGTGAGCAGTTCTTC; CDR3 protein: CASSYTNRLAGEQFF
V gene: TRBV23-1; D gene: TRBD2; J gene: TRBJ2-1; clone size: .; CDR3 DNA: TGCGCCAGCATGGGACTAGCGAATAACAATGAGCAGTTCTTC; CDR3 protein: CASMGLANNNEQFF
V gene: TRBV4-2; D gene: TRBD2; J gene: TRBJ2-1; clone size: many; CDR3 DNA: TGTGCCAGCAGCCAAGATTACCCTAGCGGGATTGGAGGGCAGTTCTTC; CDR3 protein: CASSQDYPSGIGGQFF
V gene: TRBV7-9; D gene: .; J gene: TRBJ1-4; clone size: many; CDR3 DNA: TGTGCCAGCAGCTTAGCCCGCTTTGAAAATGAAAAACTGTTTTTT; CDR3 protein: CASSLARFENEKLFF
V gene: TRBV11-2; D gene: .; J gene: TRBJ2-7; clone size: few; CDR3 DNA: TGTGCCAGCAGCTTAATACCGGGAGTAGTAACGTACGAGCAGTACTTC; CDR3 protein: CASSLIPGVVTYEQYF
V gene: TRBV28; D gene: TRBD1; J gene: TRBJ2-7; clone size: many; CDR3 DNA: TGTGCCAGCAGGACAGGGGCCTCCTACGAGCAGTACTTC; CDR3 protein: CASRTGASYEQYF
V gene: TRBV5-6; D gene: .; J gene: TRBJ2-7; clone size: many; CDR3 DNA: TGTGCCAGCACCTTGGGACACGAGCAGTACTTC; CDR3 protein: CASTLGHEQYF
V gene: TRBV10-3; D gene: TRBD1; J gene: TRBJ2-7; clone size: .; CDR3 DNA: TGTGCCATCAGTGAGTCAGGGGGGACAGGACCAGGCGAGCAGTACTTC; CDR3 protein: CAISESGGTGPGEQYF
V gene: TRBV10-3; D gene: .; J gene: TRBJ2-2; clone size: .; CDR3 DNA: TGTGCCATCAAGTACCAGACAAGCCCCACCGGGGAGCTGTTTTTT; CDR3 protein: CAIKYQTSPTGELFF
V gene: TRBV20-1; D gene: .; J gene: TRBJ2-1; clone size: .; CDR3 DNA: TGCAGTGCTGGGCCCCAAGCAGAGCAGTTCTTC; CDR3 protein: CSAGPQAEQFF
V gene: TRBV14; D gene: .; J gene: TRBJ2-1; clone size: few; CDR3 DNA: TGTGCCAGCAGCCAGTACTTATACAATGAGCAGTTCTTC; CDR3 protein: CASSQYLYNEQFF
V gene: TRBV7-9; D gene: .; J gene: TRBJ2-2; clone size: few; CDR3 DNA: TGTGCCAGCAGCCGAGGAGGCCGGAGTAACACCGGGGAGCTGTTTTTT; CDR3 protein: CASSRGGRSNTGELFF
V gene: TRBV6-1; D gene: .; J gene: TRBJ2-7; clone size: .; CDR3 DNA: TGTGCCAGCAGAAAGACAGAGACATCCTACGAGCAGTACTTC; CDR3 protein: CASRKTETSYEQYF
V gene: TRBV5-1; D gene: .; J gene: TRBJ1-4; clone size: .; CDR3 DNA: TGCGCCAGCAGCTTGTCGCGTGGAGGGGTCACTAATGAAAAACTGTTTTTT; CDR3 protein: CASSLSRGGVTNEKLFF
V gene: TRBV20-1; D gene: TRBD2; J gene: TRBJ2-5; clone size: .; CDR3 DNA: TGCAGTGCAAAACTAGCGGGAGGGCAGACCCAGTACTTC; CDR3 protein: CSAKLAGGQTQYF
V gene: TRBV3-1; D gene: TRBD2; J gene: TRBJ2-7; clone size: .; CDR3 DNA: TGTGCCAGCAGCCTAGTCCCGGGCGGGAGGGCCCGAGGCTACGAGCAGTACTTC; CDR3 protein: CASSLVPGGRARGYEQYF
V gene: TRBV28; D gene: .; J gene: TRBJ2-7; clone size: few; CDR3 DNA: TGTGCCAGCAGTTTTCCCGGCACCTACGAGCAGTACTTC; CDR3 protein: CASSFPGTYEQYF
V gene: TRBV6-5; D gene: .; J gene: TRBJ2-5; clone size: many; CDR3 DNA: TGTGCCAGCAGTTACCCCCACGAGAGCCAAGAGACCCAGTACTTC; CDR3 protein: CASSYPHESQETQYF
V gene: TRBV7-2; D gene: .; J gene: TRBJ2-3; clone size: many; CDR3 DNA: TGTGCCAGCAGCTTAGGGAGACTTAGCACAGATACGCAGTATTTT; CDR3 protein: CASSLGRLSTDTQYF
V gene: TRBV14; D gene: .; J gene: TRBJ2-4; clone size: many; CDR3 DNA: TGTGCCAGCAGCCGTGGGGGCAAAAACATTCAGTACTTC; CDR3 protein: CASSRGGKNIQYF
V gene: TRBV6-6; D gene: .; J gene: TRBJ2-3; clone size: many; CDR3 DNA: TGTGCCAGCAGTTACAGGTCAGATACGCAGTATTTT; CDR3 protein: CASSYRSDTQYF
V gene: TRBV10-3; D gene: TRBD1; J gene: TRBJ1-5; clone size: many; CDR3 DNA: TGTGCCATCAGCGGGACAGGGGATCAGCCCCAGCATTTT; CDR3 protein: CAISGTGDQPQHF
V gene: TRBV7-7; D gene: TRBD2; J gene: TRBJ2-2; clone size: many; CDR3 DNA: TGTGCCAGCAGCTTGGGACTAGCGGGAGCCGGGGAGCTGTTTTTT; CDR3 protein: CASSLGLAGAGELFF
V gene: TRBV7-9; D gene: .; J gene: TRBJ2-2; clone size: few; CDR3 DNA: TGTGCCAATCCGGGGGGCCTCCGCGAGGCCGGGGAGCTGTTTTTT; CDR3 protein: CANPGGLREAGELFF
V gene: TRBV12-3/TRBV12-4; D gene: .; J gene: TRBJ2-7; clone size: .; CDR3 DNA: TGTGCCAGCAGTCTCTCTCTTCCGGAATACTACGAGCAGTACTTC; CDR3 protein: CASSLSLPEYYEQYF
V gene: TRBV20-1; D gene: .; J gene: TRBJ1-4; clone size: few; CDR3 DNA: TGCAGTGCCAAGCGTTTCAGGGAAAATAATGAAAAACTGTTTTTT; CDR3 protein: CSAKRFRENNEKLFF
V gene: TRBV7-2; D gene: TRBD2; J gene: TRBJ2-3; clone size: few; CDR3 DNA: TGTGCCAGCAGCTTCCGGACTAGAAGAACGCAGTATTTT; CDR3 protein: CASSFRTRRTQYF
V gene: TRBV12-3/TRBV12-4; D gene: .; J gene: TRBJ2-5; clone size: many; CDR3 DNA: TGTGCCAGCAGCAATAGTGGGGAGACCCAGTACTTC; CDR3 protein: CASSNSGETQYF
V gene: TRBV7-8; D gene: .; J gene: TRBJ1-1; clone size: few; CDR3 DNA: TGTGCCAGCAGCTGGACAGCCGGTGGAGCTTTCTTT; CDR3 protein: CASSWTAGGAFF